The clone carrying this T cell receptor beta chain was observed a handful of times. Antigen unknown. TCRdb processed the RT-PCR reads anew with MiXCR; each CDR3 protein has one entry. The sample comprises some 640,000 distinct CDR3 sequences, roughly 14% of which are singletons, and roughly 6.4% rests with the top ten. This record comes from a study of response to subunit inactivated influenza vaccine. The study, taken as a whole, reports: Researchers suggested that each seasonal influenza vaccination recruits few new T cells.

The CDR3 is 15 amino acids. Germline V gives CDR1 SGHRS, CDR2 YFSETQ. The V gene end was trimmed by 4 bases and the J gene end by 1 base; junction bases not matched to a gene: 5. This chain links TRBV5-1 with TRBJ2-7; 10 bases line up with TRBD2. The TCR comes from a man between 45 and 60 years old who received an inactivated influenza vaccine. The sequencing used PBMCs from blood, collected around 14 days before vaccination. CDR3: CASSELAGPSYEQYF. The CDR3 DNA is TGCGCCAGCAGCGAACTAGCGGGACCTTCCTACGAGCAGTACTTC. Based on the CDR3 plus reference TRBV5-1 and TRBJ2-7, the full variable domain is KAGVTQTPRYLIKTRGQQVTLSCSPISGHRSVSWYQQTPGQGLQFLFEYFSETQRNKGNFPGRFSGRQFSNSRSEMNVSTLELGDSALYLCASSELAGPSYEQYFGPGTRLTVT.